This T cell receptor (beta chain) was sequenced for a study of blood T cell repertoires in COVID-19. Measured with immunoSEQ multiplex PCR; TCRdb has only the in-frame clones, and not every one. The table has around 140,000 clones, about 81% seen once; the top ten hold about 15%. The CDR3 spans 16 residues. J was trimmed by 3 bases and V by 1 base; bases with no gene match: 8. CDR1 is KGHSH and CDR2 is LQKENI in the germline V gene. The rearrangement joins TRBV18 to TRBJ2-5; 7 nucleotides align to TRBD1. This receptor was taken from a woman of 80 years or more with acute or convalescent COVID-19. Sequencing was done on a sample of peripheral blood. CDR3 amino acids: CASSPLPPQGEETQYF. The CDR3 DNA reads as TGTGCCAGCTCACCACTGCCCCCCCAGGGGGAAGAGACCCAGTACTTC. Complete variable domain (other parts from reference TRBV18 and TRBJ2-5): NAGVMQNPRHLVRRRGQEARLRCSPMKGHSHVYWYRQLPEEGLKFMVYLQKENIIDESGMPKERFSAEFPKEGPSILRIQQVVRGDSAAYFCASSPLPPQGEETQYFGPGTRLLVL.